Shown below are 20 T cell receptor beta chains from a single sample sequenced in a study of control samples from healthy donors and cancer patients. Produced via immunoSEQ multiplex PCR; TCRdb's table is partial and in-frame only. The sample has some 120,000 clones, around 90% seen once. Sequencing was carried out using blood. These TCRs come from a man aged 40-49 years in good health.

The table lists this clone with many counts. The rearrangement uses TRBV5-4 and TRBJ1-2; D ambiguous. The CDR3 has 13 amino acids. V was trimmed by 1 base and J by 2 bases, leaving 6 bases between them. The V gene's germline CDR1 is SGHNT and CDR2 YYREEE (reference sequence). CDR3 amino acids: CASSLIGNYGYTF. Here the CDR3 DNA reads TGTGCCAGCAGCTTGATTGGAAACTATGGCTACACCTTC.

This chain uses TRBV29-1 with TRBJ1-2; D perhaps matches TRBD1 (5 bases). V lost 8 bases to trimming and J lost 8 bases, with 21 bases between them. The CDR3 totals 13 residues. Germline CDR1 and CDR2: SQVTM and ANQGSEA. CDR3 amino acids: CSTLSTAYEGYTF. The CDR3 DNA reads TGCAGCACCTTATCGACAGCATATGAGGGCTACACCTTC.

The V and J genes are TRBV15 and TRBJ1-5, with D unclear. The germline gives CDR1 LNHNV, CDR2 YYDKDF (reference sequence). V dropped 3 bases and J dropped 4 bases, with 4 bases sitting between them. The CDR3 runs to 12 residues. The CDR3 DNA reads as TGTGCCACCAGCAGTCGTAATCAGCCCCAGCATTTT. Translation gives CATSSRNQPQHF.

The CDR3 nucleotides are TGCAGCGTTGTTTGGGACGGCTCCTACAATGAGCAGTTCTTC. Its protein product is CSVVWDGSYNEQFF. This chain uses TRBV29-1 with TRBJ2-1; D tentatively fits TRBD1 or TRBD2 (5 bases each). The germline V gene encodes CDR1 SQVTM and CDR2 ANQGSEA. V dropped 4 bases and J dropped 0 bases, with 10 bases sitting between them. CDR3 length equals 14 residues.

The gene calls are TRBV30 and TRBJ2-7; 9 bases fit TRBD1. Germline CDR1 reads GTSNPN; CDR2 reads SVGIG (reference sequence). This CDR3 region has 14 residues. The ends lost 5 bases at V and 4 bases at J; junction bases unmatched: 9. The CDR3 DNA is TGTGCCTGGTCTCGACAGGGGGACAATTACGAGCAGTACTTC. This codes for CAWSRQGDNYEQYF.

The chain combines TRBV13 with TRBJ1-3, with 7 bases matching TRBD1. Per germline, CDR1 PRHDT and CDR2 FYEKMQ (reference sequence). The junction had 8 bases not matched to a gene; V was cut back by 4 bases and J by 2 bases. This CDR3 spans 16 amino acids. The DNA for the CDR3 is TGTGCCAGCAGCTGGGGGGACAGATCCCCTGGAAACACCATATATTTT. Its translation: CASSWGDRSPGNTIYF.

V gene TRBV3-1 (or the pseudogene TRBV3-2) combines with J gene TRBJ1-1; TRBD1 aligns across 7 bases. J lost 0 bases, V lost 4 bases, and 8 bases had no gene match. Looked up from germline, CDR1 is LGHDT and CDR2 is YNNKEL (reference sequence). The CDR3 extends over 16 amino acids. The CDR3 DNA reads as TGTGCCAGCAGCCCCACAAAGACAGGGCTGAACACTGAAGCTTTCTTT. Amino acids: CASSPTKTGLNTEAFF.

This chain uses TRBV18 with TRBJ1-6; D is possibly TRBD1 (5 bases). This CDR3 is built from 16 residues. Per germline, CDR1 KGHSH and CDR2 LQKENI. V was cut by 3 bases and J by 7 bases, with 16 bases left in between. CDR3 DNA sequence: TGTGCCAGCTCACCCACGAGCACGGGGGGAAATTCACCCCTCCACTTT. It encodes CASSPTSTGGNSPLHF.

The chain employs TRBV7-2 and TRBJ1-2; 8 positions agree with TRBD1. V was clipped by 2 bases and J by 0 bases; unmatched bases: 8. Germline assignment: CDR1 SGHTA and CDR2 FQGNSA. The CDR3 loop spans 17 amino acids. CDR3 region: CASSLKNRGFSNYGYTF. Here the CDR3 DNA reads TGTGCCAGCAGCTTAAAAAACAGGGGGTTTTCTAACTATGGCTACACCTTC.

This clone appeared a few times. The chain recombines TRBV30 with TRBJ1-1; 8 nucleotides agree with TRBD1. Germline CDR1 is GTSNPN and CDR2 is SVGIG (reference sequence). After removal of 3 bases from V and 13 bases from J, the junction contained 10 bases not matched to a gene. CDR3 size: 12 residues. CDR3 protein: CAWRRTGSGGFF. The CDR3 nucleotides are TGTGCCTGGAGAAGGACAGGGTCAGGTGGTTTCTTT. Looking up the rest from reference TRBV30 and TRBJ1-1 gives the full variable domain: SQTIHQWPATLVQPVGSPLSLECTVEGTSNPNLYWYRQAAGRGLQLLFYSVGIGQISSEVPQNLSASRPQDRQFILSSKKLLLSDSGFYLCAWRRTGSGGFFGQGTRLTVV.

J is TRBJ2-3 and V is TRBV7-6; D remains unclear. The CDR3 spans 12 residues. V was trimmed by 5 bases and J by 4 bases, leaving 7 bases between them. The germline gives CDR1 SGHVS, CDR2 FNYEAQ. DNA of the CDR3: TGTGCCAGCAGCCGTGGCGCAGATACGCAGTATTTT. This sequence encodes CASSRGADTQYF.

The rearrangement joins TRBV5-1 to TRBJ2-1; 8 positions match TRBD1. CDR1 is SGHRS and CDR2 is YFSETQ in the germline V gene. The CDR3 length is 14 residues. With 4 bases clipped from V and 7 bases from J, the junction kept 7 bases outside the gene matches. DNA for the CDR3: TGCGCCAGCAGCCGTCCGCAGGGGGCGAATGAGCAGTTCTTC. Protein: CASSRPQGANEQFF.

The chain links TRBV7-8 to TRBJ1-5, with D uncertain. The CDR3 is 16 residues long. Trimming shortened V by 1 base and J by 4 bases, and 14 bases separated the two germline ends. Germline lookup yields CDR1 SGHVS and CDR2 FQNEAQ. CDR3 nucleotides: TGTGCCAGCAGCTTAGGCTTAAGGGTTTGGAATCAGCCCCAGCATTTT. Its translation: CASSLGLRVWNQPQHF.

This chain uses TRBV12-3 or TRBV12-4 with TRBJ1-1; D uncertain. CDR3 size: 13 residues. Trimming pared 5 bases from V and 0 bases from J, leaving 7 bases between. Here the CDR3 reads CASSLLMNTEAFF. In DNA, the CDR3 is TGTGCCAGCAGTCTCCTGATGAACACTGAAGCTTTCTTT.

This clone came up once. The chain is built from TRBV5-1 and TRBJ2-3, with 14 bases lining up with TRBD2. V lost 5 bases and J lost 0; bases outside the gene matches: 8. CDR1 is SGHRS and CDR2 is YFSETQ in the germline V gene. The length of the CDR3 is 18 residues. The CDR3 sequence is CASSRSGTSGGSTDTQYF. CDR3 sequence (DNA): TGCGCCAGCAGTCGCTCCGGGACTAGCGGGGGTAGCACAGATACGCAGTATTTT.

The CDR3 protein is CASSLEGEALSNSPLHF. Written as DNA, the CDR3 is TGTGCCAGCAGCTTAGAAGGGGAAGCGTTGAGTAATTCACCCCTCCACTTT. This chain joins TRBV11-2 and TRBJ1-6; possibly TRBD1 for D (5 bases). The CDR3 sequence is 17 residues long. Trimming removed 0 bases at V and 6 bases at J, with 15 bases between. Looked up from germline, CDR1 is SGHAT and CDR2 is FQNNGV. Variable domain in full (rest from reference TRBV11-2 and TRBJ1-6): EAGVAQSPRYKIIEKRQSVAFWCNPISGHATLYWYQQILGQGPKLLIQFQNNGVVDDSQLPKDRFSAERLKGVDSTLKIQPAKLEDSAVYLCASSLEGEALSNSPLHFGNGTRLTVT.

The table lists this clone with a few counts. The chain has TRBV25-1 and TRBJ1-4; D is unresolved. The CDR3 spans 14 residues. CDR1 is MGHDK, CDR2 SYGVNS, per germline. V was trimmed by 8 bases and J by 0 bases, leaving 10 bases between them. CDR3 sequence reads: CASGPHATNEKLFF. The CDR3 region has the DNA TGTGCCAGCGGCCCTCATGCAACTAATGAAAAACTGTTTTTT.

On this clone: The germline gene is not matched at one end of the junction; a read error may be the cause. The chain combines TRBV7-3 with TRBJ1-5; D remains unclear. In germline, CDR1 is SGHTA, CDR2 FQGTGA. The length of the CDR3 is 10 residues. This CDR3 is CFKTGGRPFF. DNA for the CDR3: TGTTTCAAGACGGGAGGCCGACCTTTTTTT.

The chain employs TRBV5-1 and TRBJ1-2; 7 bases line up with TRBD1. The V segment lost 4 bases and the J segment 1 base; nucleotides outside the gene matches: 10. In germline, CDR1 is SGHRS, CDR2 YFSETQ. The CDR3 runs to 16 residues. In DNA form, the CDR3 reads TGCGCCAGCAGCAGGGGGACAGTGGAGGATAACTATGGCTACACCTTC. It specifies CASSRGTVEDNYGYTF.

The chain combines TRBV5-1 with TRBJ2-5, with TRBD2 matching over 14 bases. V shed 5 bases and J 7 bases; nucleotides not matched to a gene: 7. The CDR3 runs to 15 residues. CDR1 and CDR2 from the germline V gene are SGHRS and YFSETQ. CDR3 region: CASSSGLAGVGTQYF. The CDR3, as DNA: TGCGCCAGCAGTTCGGGACTAGCGGGGGTCGGGACCCAGTACTTC.